The sequence of this T cell receptor beta chain was determined in a study of blood T cell repertoires in COVID-19. Study context: From the United States, Italy and Spain came samples of acute and convalescent COVID-19. Sample material is recorded as cDNA or gDNA derived from T cells, B-cell-depleted T cells, or PBMCs.

From germline, CDR1 is SQVTM and CDR2 ANQGSEA. Deletions cut 5 bases from V and 1 base from J, with 11 bases between. The CDR3 has 13 residues. Under the authors' procedure: Nucleated cell number was recorded as an estimate derived from reference gene primer amplification. Method: immunoSEQ multiplex PCR; TCRdb's copy keeps in-frame clones and lacks some. That table furnishes V, J and clone size, whereas the DNA furnished D and trimming. The table has under 20,000 clones, over 90% seen once. The chain links TRBV29-1 to TRBJ1-1, with D maybe TRBD1 (5 bases). The receptor was derived from a woman in her 50s with active COVID-19. The sample was peripheral blood. In nucleotides, the CDR3 is TGCAGCGTTTCCAGGGTTGAGAACACTGAAGCTTTCTTT. The encoded protein is CSVSRVENTEAFF.